This passage covers 23 T cell receptor beta chains from one sample sequenced in a study of OX40 agonist ivuxolimab in advanced cancers. Using immunoSEQ multiplex PCR, the repertoire was profiled, and TCRdb retains in-frame clones only, with some absent. The data hold about 39,000 clones, with approximately 75% observed a single time. Material: CD4+ or CD8+ T cells sorted from blood, obtained in a trial of the OX40 agonist ivuxolimab. The receptors stem from an adult with an advanced solid tumor such as melanoma, head and neck, liver or kidney cancer.

The chain carries TRBV7-3 and TRBJ2-7; D uncertain. Germline loops: CDR1 SGHTA, CDR2 FQGTGA. Between the trimmed V and J ends, which lost 1 base and 7 bases, there was a span of 11 bases. This CDR3 has 13 amino acids. This chain's CDR3 is CASSLNVAGEQYF. The CDR3 DNA reads as TGTGCCAGCAGCTTAAACGTAGCCGGGGAGCAGTACTTC.

The V call is TRBV10-2, the J call TRBJ1-3; D may be TRBD1 (5 bases). The CDR3 runs 14 residues. Trimming stripped 6 bases from V and 3 bases from J, with 12 bases between. Per the germline V gene, CDR1 is WSHSY and CDR2 is SAAADI. The CDR3 loop reads CASRETDFGNTIYF. In nucleotides, the CDR3 is TGCGCCAGCAGAGAGACAGATTTTGGAAACACCATATATTTT.

The chain combines TRBV9 with TRBJ2-2; 15 bases are a match to TRBD2. V gave up 2 bases and J gave up 5 bases; unmatched junction bases: 1. CDR1 and CDR2 from the germline V gene are SGDLS and YYNGEE. CDR3 length equals 16 residues. The CDR3 sequence: CASSVGLAGGTGELFF. CDR3 nucleotides: TGTGCCAGCAGCGTCGGACTAGCGGGAGGGACCGGGGAGCTGTTTTTT.

V gene TRBV5-4 combines with J gene TRBJ2-1, with 9 positions matching TRBD2. Germline-derived CDR1 and CDR2 are SGHNT and YYREEE (reference sequence). CDR3 length: 16 amino acids. The trim removed 0 bases at V and 6 bases at J, leaving 7 bases unmatched. The CDR3 sequence is CASSLGQLAGLNEQFF. CDR3 nucleotides: TGTGCCAGCAGCTTGGGGCAACTAGCGGGCCTCAATGAGCAGTTCTTC.

The chain carries TRBV5-5 and TRBJ2-2; 10 nucleotides agree with TRBD1. CDR1 is SGHKS and CDR2 is YYEKEE in the germline V gene (reference sequence). The CDR3 has 15 residues. After removal of 4 bases from V and 3 bases from J, the junction contained 3 bases not matched to a gene. This chain's CDR3 is CASSSGTGDTGELFF. For the CDR3, the DNA is TGTGCCAGCAGCAGCGGGACAGGGGACACCGGGGAGCTGTTTTTT.

This clone was seen only once. The rearrangement uses TRBV10-3 and TRBJ2-1; 10 nucleotides agree with TRBD2. Trimming took 4 bases from V and 4 from J; bases not matched to a gene: 16. Germline CDR1 reads ENHRY; CDR2 reads SYGVKD. CDR3 length equals 19 residues. DNA for the CDR3: TGTGCCATCAGTGGGGGTCTTTCGAGCGGGAGGGTGTTTTACAATGAGCAGTTCTTC. This translates into CAISGGLSSGRVFYNEQFF.

The rearrangement uses TRBV5-1 and TRBJ1-1; 7 bases align to TRBD1. The junction had 7 bases not matched to a gene; V was cut back by 8 bases and J by 0 bases. CDR1 and CDR2 from the germline V gene are SGHRS and YFSETQ. The CDR3 contains 14 residues. The CDR3 protein is CASTARGMNTEAFF. The DNA for the CDR3 is TGCGCCAGTACTGCCAGGGGGATGAACACTGAAGCTTTCTTT.

The chain's CDR3 is CASSTTSGGEQYF. The CDR3 DNA sequence: TGTGCCAGCAGCACCACTAGCGGGGGAGAGCAGTACTTC. V usage is TRBV9 and J usage is TRBJ2-7; 11 bases fit TRBD2. CDR1 and CDR2 (germline): SGDLS, YYNGEE. V lost 4 bases, J lost 7 bases, and 4 bases stayed unmatched. The CDR3 has 13 residues.

This clone has a single count. This chain uses TRBV7-9 with TRBJ1-2; D unclear. The V gene's germline CDR1 is SEHNR and CDR2 FQNEAQ (reference sequence). V gave up 7 bases and J gave up 4 bases, with 13 bases separating them. CDR3 length: 13 amino acids. CDR3 region: CASNPGGPYGYTF. For the CDR3, the DNA is TGTGCCAGCAACCCCGGCGGCCCCTATGGCTACACCTTC.

This clone came up once. This rearrangement joins TRBV2 to TRBJ2-5, with D unclear. Trimming stripped 6 bases from V and 2 bases from J, with 10 bases between. CDR3 length: 13 amino acids. Per the germline V gene, CDR1 is SNHLY and CDR2 is FYNNEI. The CDR3 spells CASSFRRQETQYF. The CDR3 DNA is TGTGCCAGCAGCTTCAGGAGACAAGAGACCCAGTACTTC.

This chain uses TRBV27 with TRBJ2-1; 12 bases fit TRBD2. The CDR3 is 15 residues long. From germline, CDR1 is MNHEY and CDR2 SMNVEV (reference sequence). J was trimmed by 7 bases and V by 7 bases; bases with no gene match: 8. CDR3: CASKTRLAGVNEQFF. The CDR3 DNA reads as TGTGCCAGCAAAACCAGACTAGCGGGAGTTAATGAGCAGTTCTTC.

This clone was recorded a few times. DNA for the CDR3: TGTGCCTGGAGTGTACTAAGACGGGAATATGAGCAGTTCTTC. It is translated as CAWSVLRREYEQFF. The chain couples TRBV30 to TRBJ2-1; possible D gene TRBD2, 5 bases. The length of the CDR3 is 14 residues. CDR1 is GTSNPN and CDR2 is SVGIG in the germline V gene (reference sequence). V lost 0 bases, J lost 8 bases, and 14 bases lay in between.

V and J are TRBV6-6 and TRBJ2-3; 7 bases fit TRBD2. The CDR3 covers 13 residues. Germline CDR1 MNHNY, CDR2 SVGAGI (reference sequence). V shed 5 bases and J 4 bases; nucleotides not matched to a gene: 3. The CDR3 is CASSQTSADTQYF. The DNA of the CDR3 is TGTGCCAGCAGTCAAACTAGCGCAGATACGCAGTATTTT.

V and J are TRBV9 and TRBJ2-7; 16 bases map to TRBD2. The CDR3 length is 21 residues. Unmatched junction bases numbered 18, after V lost 3 bases and J lost 3 bases. Germline V gene data show CDR1 as SGDLS and CDR2 as YYNGEE. The CDR3 reads CASSGGTSGRAGNLLGYEQYV. The DNA for the CDR3 is TGTGCCAGCAGCGGTGGGACTAGCGGGAGGGCTGGCAACCTCCTCGGCTACGAGCAGTACGTC.

The chain uses TRBV25-1 and TRBJ2-7; 7 positions agree with TRBD2. The CDR3 spans 16 residues. Germline V gene lookup returns CDR1 MGHDK and CDR2 SYGVNS. V shed 1 base, J shed 5 bases, and the junction held 11 bases outside the gene matches. This chain's CDR3 is CASSEFRRGGWDEQYF. The CDR3 nucleotides are TGTGCCAGCAGTGAATTTCGGCGGGGAGGGTGGGACGAGCAGTACTTC.

The V and J genes are TRBV5-1 and TRBJ1-3; D call uncertain. The CDR3 extends over 15 amino acids. Germline CDR1 and CDR2: SGHRS and YFSETQ. The V end was cut by 2 bases, the J end by 0 bases, with 9 bases between. This CDR3 reads CASSLNQNSGNTIYF. CDR3 coding DNA: TGCGCCAGCAGCTTAAACCAGAACTCTGGAAACACCATATATTTT. Together with reference TRBV5-1 and TRBJ1-3, the CDR3 gives the full variable domain: KAGVTQTPRYLIKTRGQQVTLSCSPISGHRSVSWYQQTPGQGLQFLFEYFSETQRNKGNFPGRFSGRQFSNSRSEMNVSTLELGDSALYLCASSLNQNSGNTIYFGEGSWLTVV.

The chain recombines TRBV11-2 with TRBJ2-6; D remains unclear. The CDR3 contains 15 residues. Germline V gene lookup returns CDR1 SGHAT and CDR2 FQNNGV. Trimming removed 4 bases at V and 1 base at J, with 8 bases between. The CDR3 DNA follows: TGTGCCAGCAGCTCCGTTCGGTCTGGGGCCAACGTCCTGACTTTC. Amino acids: CASSSVRSGANVLTF.

The CDR3, as DNA: TGTGCCAGCAGCTTATCCGAGGCCTCGGCCCTGGATACGCAGTATTTT. It translates to CASSLSEASALDTQYF. The chain joins TRBV7-8 to TRBJ2-3; D ambiguous. The CDR3 has 16 amino acids. Between the trimmed V and J ends, which lost 2 bases and 6 bases, there was a span of 18 bases. Germline CDR1 reads SGHVS; CDR2 reads FQNEAQ.

The rearrangement links TRBV9 to TRBJ2-1, with 11 positions matching TRBD2. Germline V gene lookup returns CDR1 SGDLS and CDR2 YYNGEE. V lost 4 bases, J lost 4 bases, and 4 bases stayed unmatched. The CDR3 covers 15 residues. This CDR3 is CASSPTSGSYNEQFF. CDR3 DNA sequence: TGTGCCAGCAGCCCAACTAGCGGGAGTTACAATGAGCAGTTCTTC.

V and J are TRBV2 and TRBJ2-7; a possible D gene is TRBD2 (5 bases). Germline loops: CDR1 SNHLY, CDR2 FYNNEI. V was trimmed by 7 bases and J by 3 bases, leaving 13 bases between them. The CDR3 covers 13 residues. CDR3 nucleotide sequence: TGTGCCAGCAAGTCCGCGGGCGTCTACGAGCAGTACTTC. It yields the protein CASKSAGVYEQYF. Full variable domain (remainder filled in from reference TRBV2 and TRBJ2-7): EPEVTQTPSHQVTQMGQEVILRCVPISNHLYFYWYRQILGQKVEFLVSFYNNEISEKSEIFDDQFSVERPDGSNFTLKIRSTKLEDSAMYFCASKSAGVYEQYFGPGTRLTVT.

This chain connects TRBV13 to TRBJ2-1, with D possibly being TRBD2 (5 bases). This CDR3 has 13 residues. V dropped 11 bases and J dropped 4 bases, with 15 bases sitting between them. Germline V gene sequence: CDR1 PRHDT, CDR2 FYEKMQ (reference sequence). The CDR3 protein is CASTGFGYNEQFF. The CDR3 DNA follows: TGTGCCTCTACGGGGTTCGGATACAATGAGCAGTTCTTC.

The chain combines TRBV2 with TRBJ2-1; 12 bases map to TRBD2. The CDR3 runs to 15 residues. Germline V CDR1 and CDR2: SNHLY, FYNNEI. V dropped 4 bases and J dropped 10; count of bases not matched to a gene: 8. CDR3 amino acids: CASSATSGRAGEQFF. For the CDR3, the DNA is TGTGCCAGCAGTGCGACTAGCGGGAGAGCGGGCGAGCAGTTCTTC.

The chain joins TRBV4-2 to TRBJ1-3, with D unclear. The CDR3 spans 15 residues. Deletions cut 4 bases from V and 2 bases from J, with 12 bases between. Per the germline V gene, CDR1 is LGHNA and CDR2 is YNFKEQ. The CDR3 sequence is CASSLSAWTGNTIYF. The CDR3 region has the DNA TGTGCCAGCAGCCTCTCGGCGTGGACTGGAAACACCATATATTTT.